The 6 T cell receptor beta chains below come from one sample, sequenced in a study of CD8+ T cells in alopecia areata. Stated treatment: oral pan-JAK inhibitor, 5-10 mg twice daily. The sequencing template was cDNA reverse transcribed from extracted RNA. Repertoires were generated with immunoSEQ multiplex PCR, while TCRdb's copy carries only in-frame clones and drops some. The sample gives some 100,000 clones, about 61% of which show up once; less than 20% is in the top ten. Sequencing was performed on CD8+ T cells sorted from blood, taken at approximately week 56, from a patient treated with tofacitinib. The receptors stem from a human donor with alopecia areata.

This clone came up a few times. CDR3: CASSPQAGVRGNTIYF. The CDR3 bases are TGCGCCAGCAGCCCTCAGGCGGGTGTTCGGGGAAACACCATATATTTT. The rearrangement uses TRBV4-1 and TRBJ1-3; D not resolved. The germline gives CDR1 MGHRA, CDR2 YSYEKL. V dropped 4 bases and J dropped 4 bases, with 17 bases sitting between them. This CDR3 contains 16 residues.

The chain carries TRBV30 and TRBJ1-6; TRBD1 agrees at 9 bases. The CDR3 spans 16 residues. CDR1 is GTSNPN, CDR2 SVGIG, per germline (reference sequence). With 2 bases clipped from V and 10 bases from J, the junction kept 12 bases outside the gene matches. CDR3 nucleotides: TGTGCCTGGAGTACACCGGGACAGGGTATTGGGTCACCCCTCCACTTT. As protein: CAWSTPGQGIGSPLHF. The full variable domain, its missing parts supplied by reference TRBV30 and TRBJ1-6, is SQTIHQWPATLVQPVGSPLSLECTVEGTSNPNLYWYRQAAGRGLQLLFYSVGIGQISSEVPQNLSASRPQDRQFILSSKKLLLSDSGFYLCAWSTPGQGIGSPLHFGNGTRLTVT.

The chain combines TRBV7-9 with TRBJ2-3; 7 bases are a match to TRBD2. Looked up from germline, CDR1 is SEHNR and CDR2 is FQNEAQ (reference sequence). The CDR3 length is 14 residues. J gave up 5 bases and V 1 base, and 3 bases lay outside the gene matches. As DNA, the CDR3 is TGTGCCAGCAGCTTAGTGGCGGGGGTAGATACGCAGTATTTT. Protein: CASSLVAGVDTQYF. Full variable domain (missing parts from reference TRBV7-9 and TRBJ2-3): DTGVSQNPRHKITKRGQNVTFRCDPISEHNRLYWYRQTLGQGPEFLTYFQNEAQLEKSRLLSDRFSAERPKGSFSTLEIQRTEQGDSAMYLCASSLVAGVDTQYFGPGTRLTVL.

J is TRBJ2-7 and V is TRBV7-8; D may be TRBD1 (5 bases). This CDR3 has 12 residues. The germline V gene has CDR1 SGHVS and CDR2 FQNEAQ. Trimming pared 5 bases from V and 3 bases from J, leaving 8 bases between. The chain's CDR3 is CASSDRFYEQYF. The CDR3 coding sequence is TGTGCCAGCAGCGACAGATTCTACGAGCAGTACTTC.

This chain links TRBV27 with TRBJ2-2, with D hard to call. Germline-derived CDR1 and CDR2 are MNHEY and SMNVEV (reference sequence). V was clipped by 5 bases and J by 0 bases, with 4 bases between them. The CDR3 spans 13 residues. The CDR3 DNA is TGTGCCAGCAGTATAACGAACACCGGGGAGCTGTTTTTT. It yields the protein CASSITNTGELFF.

The J gene is TRBJ2-7, the V gene TRBV28; no definite D call. The CDR3 is made up of 14 amino acids. Per the germline V gene, CDR1 is MDHEN and CDR2 is SYDVKM. The germline V and J ends were trimmed by 2 bases and 2 bases, with 10 bases remaining between them. The CDR3 bases are TGTGCCAGCAGTTTAGACGGTATTACCTACGAGCAGTACTTC. This codes for CASSLDGITYEQYF.